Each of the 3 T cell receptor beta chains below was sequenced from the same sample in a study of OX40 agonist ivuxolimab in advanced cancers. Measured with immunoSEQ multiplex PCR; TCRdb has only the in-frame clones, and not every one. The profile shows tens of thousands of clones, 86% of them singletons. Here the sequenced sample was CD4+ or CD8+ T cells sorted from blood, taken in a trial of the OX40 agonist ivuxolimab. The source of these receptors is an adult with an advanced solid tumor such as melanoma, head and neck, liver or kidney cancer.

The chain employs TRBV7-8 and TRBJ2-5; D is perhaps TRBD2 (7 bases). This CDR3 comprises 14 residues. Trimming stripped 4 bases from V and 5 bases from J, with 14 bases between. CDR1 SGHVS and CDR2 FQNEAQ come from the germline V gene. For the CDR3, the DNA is TGTGCCAGCAGCTCTTTGGGGGGGCAGGAGACCCAGTACTTC. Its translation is CASSSLGGQETQYF.

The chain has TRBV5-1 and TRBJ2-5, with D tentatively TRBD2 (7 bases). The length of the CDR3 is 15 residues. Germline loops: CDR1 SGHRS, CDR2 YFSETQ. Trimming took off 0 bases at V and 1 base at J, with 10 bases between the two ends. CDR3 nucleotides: TGCGCCAGCAGCTTGGAGGGGGGGACCCAAGAGACCCAGTACTTC. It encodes CASSLEGGTQETQYF.

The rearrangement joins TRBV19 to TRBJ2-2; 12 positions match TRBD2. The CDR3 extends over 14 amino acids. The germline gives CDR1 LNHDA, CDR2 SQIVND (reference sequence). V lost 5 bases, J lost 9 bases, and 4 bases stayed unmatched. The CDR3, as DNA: TGTGCCAGTAGTGTGACTAGCGGGAGTAGGGAGCTGTTTTTT. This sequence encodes CASSVTSGSRELFF.